The rows below give T cell receptor beta chains drawn from one sample of a study of identical twins. TCRdb recomputed calls from the 5' RACE reads with MiXCR, one row per CDR3 protein. The sample lists hundreds of thousands of distinct CDR3 sequences; 15% to 20% were seen once. The same sample was also used in a study of T cells expressing NK-cell markers.

Sequencing was performed on PBMCs. These receptors were taken from a woman under 30 in good health. CDR3s include the opening cysteine and the closing phenylalanine or tryptophan. The order of the fields is J gene, CDR3 length, clone size, V gene, D gene, CDR3 protein, CDR3 DNA. The D gene is left open where the match is weak. Size is stated for part of the rows, as once, few or many counts, or as a class when the clone is expanded.

TRBJ2-3 15 NA TRBV4-3 NA CASSQLPGETDTQYF TGCGCCAGCAGCCAATTGCCAGGGGAAACAGATACGCAGTATTTT
TRBJ2-3 14 NA TRBV13 TRBD1 CASSRRGYTDTQYF TGTGCCAGCAGCCGCAGGGGGTATACAGATACGCAGTATTTT
TRBJ2-1 15 NA TRBV14 TRBD1 CASNRVQGARNEQFF TGTGCCAGCAATCGGGTACAGGGGGCCCGAAATGAGCAGTTCTTC
TRBJ2-5 16 few TRBV9 TRBD1 CASSAGATGVRETQYF TGTGCCAGCAGCGCCGGTGCCACAGGGGTGCGTGAGACCCAGTACTTC
TRBJ2-3 15 many TRBV7-9 TRBD1 CASSLGQGRADTQYF TGTGCCAGCAGCTTAGGACAGGGCCGGGCAGATACGCAGTATTTT
TRBJ1-2 19 NA TRBV5-1 TRBD1 CASSFDRRTGQETNYGYTF TGCGCCAGCAGCTTCGATCGTCGGACAGGGCAGGAGACTAACTATGGCTACACCTTC
TRBJ1-2 13 NA TRBV10-3 TRBD1 CATGGTGIYGYTF TGTGCCACCGGGGGGACAGGGATCTATGGCTACACCTTC
TRBJ2-1 13 NA TRBV7-2 NA CATTVSSYNEQFF TGTGCCACGACGGTCAGCTCCTACAATGAGCAGTTCTTC
TRBJ2-1 14 NA TRBV5-1 NA CASSPTDGSNEQFF TGCGCCAGCAGCCCGACTGACGGGAGCAATGAGCAGTTCTTC
TRBJ2-1 15 NA TRBV2 TRBD1 CASTREQGFYNEQFF TGTGCCAGCACGAGAGAACAGGGGTTCTACAATGAGCAGTTCTTC
TRBJ2-7 14 NA TRBV7-2 NA CASTLIGTFYEQYF TGTGCCAGCACCTTGATTGGGACCTTCTACGAGCAGTACTTC
TRBJ1-2 14 NA TRBV29-1 TRBD1 CSVDPGGRFYGYTF TGCAGCGTAGACCCAGGGGGAAGGTTCTATGGCTACACCTTC
TRBJ2-3 16 NA TRBV27 NA CASSPYLTGYTDTQYF TGTGCCAGCAGTCCATACCTTACGGGATACACAGATACGCAGTATTTT
TRBJ2-3 11 NA TRBV20-1 NA CSGGSTDTQYF TGCAGTGGAGGAAGCACAGATACGCAGTATTTT
TRBJ1-2 16 few TRBV6-2/TRBV6-3 NA CASSYRGRTANYGYTF TGTGCCAGCAGTTACCGTGGACGGACAGCTAACTATGGCTACACCTTC
TRBJ2-3 11 NA TRBV4-2 NA CAGGHGDTQYF TGTGCTGGGGGGCATGGAGATACGCAGTATTTT
TRBJ1-5 14 once TRBV7-8 NA CASSPDSYDQPQHF TGTGCCAGCAGCCCTGACAGTTACGATCAGCCCCAGCATTTT
TRBJ2-2 14 NA TRBV6-5 TRBD2 CASSSPSGTGELFF TGTGCCAGCAGTTCTCCTAGCGGCACCGGGGAGCTGTTTTTT
TRBJ2-1 13 few TRBV7-9 NA CASSLVPFNEQFF TGTGCCAGCAGCTTAGTCCCATTCAATGAGCAGTTCTTC
TRBJ1-2 14 NA TRBV20-1 NA CSAREGRQNYGYTF TGCAGTGCTAGAGAAGGGCGGCAGAACTATGGCTACACCTTC
TRBJ2-1 14 NA TRBV5-1 NA CASSLGTYNEEQFF TGCGCCAGCAGCTTAGGGACCTACAATGAGGAGCAGTTCTTC
TRBJ1-6 15 few TRBV20-1 NA CSASQGLASNSPLHF TGCAGTGCTAGTCAGGGGCTAGCTAGTAATTCACCCCTCCACTTT
TRBJ2-5 19 NA TRBV7-3 TRBD2 CASSPGVIAGGNLQETQYF TGTGCCAGCAGCCCCGGGGTAATAGCGGGGGGCAACCTCCAAGAGACCCAGTACTTC
TRBJ2-7 13 NA TRBV12-3/TRBV12-4 NA CASHPGQDYEQYF TGTGCCAGCCATCCGGGACAAGACTACGAGCAGTACTTC
TRBJ2-2 15 NA TRBV11-2 NA CASSFYTTATGELFF TGTGCCAGCAGCTTCTATACGACCGCGACCGGGGAGCTGTTTTTT
TRBJ2-1 12 many TRBV20-1 NA CSARRRGNEQFF TGCAGTGCTAGACGCAGGGGAAATGAGCAGTTCTTC
TRBJ2-2 15 few TRBV5-1 TRBD1 CASSSGTENTGELFF TGCGCCAGCAGCTCCGGGACAGAAAACACCGGGGAGCTGTTTTTT
TRBJ1-6 19 NA TRBV7-6 NA CASSPRVALRSSYNSPLHF TGTGCCAGCAGCCCTCGGGTGGCCCTTAGGAGCTCCTATAATTCACCCCTCCACTTT
TRBJ2-2 11 few TRBV6-1 NA CASRDNRRVFF TGTGCCAGCAGGGATAACAGGAGGGTGTTTTTT
TRBJ2-3 16 NA TRBV5-1 TRBD2 CASSLAVAGAGDTQYF TGCGCCAGCAGCTTGGCGGTAGCGGGAGCAGGAGATACGCAGTATTTT
TRBJ2-5 13 few TRBV6-6 NA CASSYDSYETQYF TGTGCCAGCAGTTACGACAGTTATGAGACCCAGTACTTC
TRBJ2-3 16 few TRBV12-3/TRBV12-4 TRBD2 CASLGGRLARRHTQYF TGTGCCAGCTTGGGGGGCCGACTAGCGCGACGACATACGCAGTATTTT
TRBJ2-2 12 few TRBV7-9 NA CASSPFYRELFF TGTGCCAGCAGCCCATTTTATAGGGAGCTGTTTTTT
TRBJ1-1 14 NA TRBV2 NA CASSAQVWHTEAFF TGTGCCAGCAGTGCACAGGTCTGGCACACTGAAGCTTTCTTT
TRBJ1-2 14 many TRBV20-1 TRBD1 CSARDRDRAYGYTF TGCAGTGCTAGAGATAGGGACAGGGCCTATGGCTACACCTTC
TRBJ2-7 15 NA TRBV12-3/TRBV12-4 NA CASSPRLISSYEQYF TGTGCCAGCAGTCCAAGACTGATAAGCTCCTACGAGCAGTACTTC
TRBJ2-6 16 NA TRBV6-5 NA CASSYPGVNGANVLTF TGTGCCAGCAGTTACCCAGGGGTGAATGGGGCCAACGTCCTGACTTTC
TRBJ2-7 14 NA TRBV27 NA CASRRSGGIIEQYF TGTGCCAGCAGACGCAGTGGAGGGATAATCGAGCAGTACTTC
TRBJ2-3 18 few TRBV11-1 NA CASSSLATFGASPDTQYF TGTGCCAGCAGCTCCCTCGCAACCTTCGGGGCGTCGCCAGATACGCAGTATTTT
TRBJ2-5 14 NA TRBV5-1 NA CASSLPQDTGTQYF TGCGCCAGCAGCTTACCACAGGACACAGGGACCCAGTACTTC
TRBJ2-6 15 NA TRBV2 NA CASSEYGSGANVLTF TGTGCCAGCAGTGAATATGGCTCTGGGGCCAACGTCCTGACTTTC
TRBJ1-2 12 NA TRBV20-1 NA CSAPDTRLGYTF TGCAGTGCCCCGGACACCCGCTTAGGCTACACCTTC
TRBJ2-5 16 NA TRBV2 NA CASSGFEPQAMETQYF TGTGCCAGCAGTGGCTTCGAGCCCCAGGCCATGGAGACCCAGTACTTC
TRBJ1-2 16 NA TRBV7-2 NA CASSAGEGRPDYGYTF TGTGCCAGCAGCGCGGGCGAGGGGCGCCCCGACTATGGCTACACCTTC
TRBJ2-7 15 NA TRBV7-2 TRBD2 CASSLAGAGIYEQYF TGTGCCAGCAGCTTAGCTGGAGCGGGGATCTACGAGCAGTACTTC
TRBJ2-1 12 NA TRBV30 NA CAWAQGYNEQFF TGTGCCTGGGCCCAGGGCTACAATGAGCAGTTCTTC
TRBJ2-7 13 few TRBV27 NA CASSLLRADEQYF TGTGCCAGCAGTCTCCTCCGCGCAGACGAGCAGTACTTC
TRBJ1-1 12 NA TRBV20-1 TRBD1 CSADGQGTEAFF TGCAGTGCGGACGGACAGGGCACTGAAGCTTTCTTT
TRBJ2-1 13 NA TRBV15 NA CATTRFAYNEQFF TGTGCCACCACAAGGTTCGCCTACAATGAGCAGTTCTTC
TRBJ2-5 13 NA TRBV6-1 TRBD2 CASQTSGSGTQYF TGTGCCAGCCAGACTAGCGGGTCCGGGACCCAGTACTTC
TRBJ1-2 14 NA TRBV30 TRBD1 CAWAGTGIYYGYTF TGTGCCTGGGCCGGGACAGGGATTTACTATGGCTACACCTTC
TRBJ1-2 13 NA TRBV7-9 NA CASRPTWGDGYTF TGTGCCAGCAGACCTACGTGGGGGGATGGCTACACCTTC
TRBJ2-1 16 few TRBV5-1 TRBD1 CASSLGTGGLQSEQFF TGCGCCAGCAGCTTAGGGACAGGGGGTCTTCAGAGTGAGCAGTTCTTC
TRBJ1-2 13 NA TRBV4-1 NA CASSQTRGVGYTF TGCGCCAGCAGCCAAACTAGGGGAGTTGGCTACACCTTC
TRBJ1-1 14 NA TRBV5-1 NA CASSFRQGRTEAFF TGCGCCAGCAGCTTTCGGCAGGGACGCACTGAAGCTTTCTTT
TRBJ2-1 14 NA TRBV12-3/TRBV12-4 NA CASMPSYSYNEQFF TGTGCCAGCATGCCGAGTTACTCCTACAATGAGCAGTTCTTC
TRBJ1-5 14 many TRBV6-1 NA CASSLASGNQPQHF TGTGCCAGCAGCCTGGCAAGCGGAAATCAGCCCCAGCATTTT
TRBJ2-1 14 NA TRBV20-1 NA CSAPERTGYNEQFF TGCAGTGCTCCCGAAAGGACTGGGTACAATGAGCAGTTCTTC
TRBJ2-1 16 few TRBV30 NA CAWSGGTSFSYNEQFF TGTGCCTGGAGTGGGGGAACTAGTTTCTCCTACAATGAGCAGTTCTTC
TRBJ1-1 15 NA TRBV6-1 NA CASSEVGAGRTEAFF TGTGCCAGCAGTGAAGTGGGAGCAGGGAGGACTGAAGCTTTCTTT